This TCR beta chain was identified in a study of identical twins. In TCRdb, the 5' RACE reads were re-called with MiXCR into one record per CDR3 protein. The sample has around 140,000 distinct CDR3 sequences, around 3.4% seen once. Germline V gene sequence: CDR1 DFQATT, CDR2 SNEGSKA (reference sequence). There are 13 residues in the CDR3. V lost 6 bases and J lost 6, with 15 bases in between. At least ten counts were recorded for this clonotype. What it binds is not known. Whole-study results and caveats: Within monozygotic twins, out-of-frame TCR alpha sharing was underestimated by the models.

This receptor was taken from a young man in good health. V gene TRBV20-1 combines with J gene TRBJ2-1; D could derive from TRBD1 or TRBD2 (5 bases each). The sequencing sample was made of memory T cells sorted from blood. The CDR3 sequence is CSARASGSNEQFF. The CDR3 coding sequence is TGCAGTGCCAGGGCCAGCGGTTCCAATGAGCAGTTCTTC.